The 5 T cell receptor beta chains reported below all come from one sample, sequenced in a study of shared T cell receptors in the human thymus. The table came from immunoSEQ multiplex PCR; TCRdb's copy has only in-frame clones and leaves some out. The repertoire holds some 720,000 clones, with more than 75% as singletons. These data were also reused for a study on human thymus T cells.

The sequencing input was thymocytes. All receptors come from a boy in the first two years of life with a congenital heart defect.

The chain recombines TRBV19 with TRBJ2-4, with TRBD2 matching over 9 bases. From germline, CDR1 is LNHDA and CDR2 SQIVND (reference sequence). After removal of 3 bases from V and 7 bases from J, the junction contained 4 bases not matched to a gene. This CDR3 comprises 14 residues. The CDR3 DNA reads as TGTGCCAGTAGTATCCCTAGCGGGGTGAACATTCAGTACTTC. This translates into CASSIPSGVNIQYF.

This clone has a single count. The rearrangement uses TRBV6-5 and TRBJ2-7, with 8 nucleotides matching TRBD1. CDR1 is MNHEY and CDR2 is SVGAGI in the germline V gene. The V segment lost 7 bases and the J segment 6 bases; nucleotides outside the gene matches: 14. The CDR3 runs to 15 residues. The CDR3 spells CASNPTGTGPSEQYF. CDR3 nucleotides: TGTGCCAGCAATCCCACCGGGACAGGACCCTCCGAGCAGTACTTC.

The chain has TRBV9 and TRBJ2-7; the D gene is possibly TRBD1 (8 bases). The CDR3 spans 16 residues. The V and J ends lost 4 bases and 2 bases respectively, with 19 bases between them. In germline, CDR1 is SGDLS, CDR2 YYNGEE. CDR3 sequence: CASSPQGGLYAYEQYF. The DNA for the CDR3 is TGTGCCAGCAGCCCACAGGGGGGACTATACGCCTACGAGCAGTACTTC.

The chain carries TRBV6-1 and TRBJ2-5, with D maybe TRBD1 (6 bases). Germline-derived CDR1 and CDR2 are MNHNS and SASEGT. The CDR3 spans 17 residues. Trimming left V 4 bases short and J 2 bases short, with 20 bases between. The CDR3 here is CASSGYRGYRVQETQYF. The CDR3 nucleotides read TGTGCCAGCAGTGGATACCGGGGATACAGGGTACAAGAGACCCAGTACTTC.

This CDR3 reads CSVARLAGGVQQFF. The CDR3, as DNA: TGCAGCGTTGCCAGACTAGCGGGAGGAGTCCAGCAGTTCTTC. The chain uses TRBV29-1 and TRBJ2-1, with TRBD2 matching 13 bases. The length of the CDR3 is 14 residues. Germline assignment: CDR1 SQVTM and CDR2 ANQGSEA. Trimming cost V 4 bases and J 11 bases; bases outside gene matches: 8.